This TCR beta chain is drawn from a study of T-cell reconstitution after alpha-beta-depleted transplantation in children (TCRdb year 2016). Notes on the research overall: T-cell immune reconstitution after TCRalphabeta/CD19-depleted allogeneic hematopoietic cell transplantation in children was quantitatively tracked in the study by means of TCR repertoire profiling.

The method was PCR. The run used an Illumina HiSeq 2500. Molecular barcoding was employed in the preparation of TCR libraries, with unique molecular identifiers being used to normalize TCRbeta repertoire quantification. In TCRdb, the public reads were trimmed at Q25 with fastp and aligned with MiXCR, with productive beta chains retained. Every entry covers one CDR3 protein and lists the most common genes and DNA from its rows. The sample table records about 610,000 distinct CDR3 sequences; about 10% of these occur just once. The ten largest clones take up less than 4.5% of the sample. A word on this clonotype: Its antigen remains undetermined. No clone much larger than this one lies a single base away; base qualities are absent.

Taken from the germline V gene, the CDR1 and CDR2 loops are LGHNA and YSLEER. From cysteine to phenylalanine, the CDR3 is 15 amino acids long. Only CDR3 DNA remains: 45 bases, in frame from the first base. V is pared back by 4 bases and J by 0 bases, with 9 bases lying between the germline termini. The material was PBMCs from the stem cell graft donor, obtained from the stem cell graft. This chain joins TRBV4-3 to TRBJ1-4, and perhaps TRBD1 as D gene, on 5 matching bases. The source is a human donor who donated a stem cell graft to a child with acute myeloid leukemia. The bases are TGCGCCAGCAGCCGAGGGGATGCAACTAATGAAAAACTGTTTTTT. Its protein reads: CASSRGDATNEKLFF.